The clone carrying this TCR beta chain is medium-sized by share. Original processing notes: The authors used CDR3 differences across clinicopathological groups to build a distant-metastasis classifier for papillary thyroid cancer. TCRdb re-called clones from the PCR reads using MiXCR. The V and J calls were not made by the authors but by TCRdb's processing. The repertoire holds about 5,000 clones, with roughly 18% as singletons. These data come from a study of metastatic and nonmetastatic thyroid tumors. About the study: The authors compared repertoires across blood and tumor or nodule tissue from malignant and benign thyroid patients.

Per the germline V gene, CDR1 is SGDLS and CDR2 is YYNGEE. Losses at the gene ends were 3 bases for V and 5 bases for J; bases not matched to a gene: 6. The CDR3 totals 15 residues. Every patient was untreated before thyroid surgery. The sequencing input was adjacent normal tissue. The rearrangement joins TRBV9 to TRBJ1-5; 9 nucleotides match TRBD1. This clonotype originated in a male donor with papillary thyroid cancer or a benign thyroid nodule (not recorded which). Some clones in this sample may be carry-over from other donors' samples. The CDR3 loop reads CASSGGQGVDQPQHF. Here the CDR3 DNA reads TGTGCCAGCAGCGGGGGACAGGGTGTTGATCAGCCCCAGCATTTT. Full variable domain (outside the CDR3, taken from reference TRBV9 and TRBJ1-5): DSGVTQTPKHLITATGQRVTLRCSPRSGDLSVYWYQQSLDQGLQFLIQYYNGEERAKGNILERFSAQQFPDLHSELNLSSLELGDSALYFCASSGGQGVDQPQHFGDGTRLSIL.